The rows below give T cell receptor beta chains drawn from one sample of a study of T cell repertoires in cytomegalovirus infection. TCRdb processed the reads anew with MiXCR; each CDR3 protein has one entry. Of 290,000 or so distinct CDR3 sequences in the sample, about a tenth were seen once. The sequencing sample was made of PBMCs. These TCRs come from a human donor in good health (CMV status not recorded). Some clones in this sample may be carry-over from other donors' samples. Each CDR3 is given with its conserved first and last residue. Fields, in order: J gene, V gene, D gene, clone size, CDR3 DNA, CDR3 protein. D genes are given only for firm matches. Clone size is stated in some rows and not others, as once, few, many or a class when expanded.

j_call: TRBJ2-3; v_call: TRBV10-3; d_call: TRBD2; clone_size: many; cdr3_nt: TGTGCCATCACCGGGACTAGCAACCCAGATACGCAGTATTTT; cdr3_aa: CAITGTSNPDTQYF
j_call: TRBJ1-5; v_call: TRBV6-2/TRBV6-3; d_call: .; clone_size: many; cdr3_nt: TGTGCCAGCAGTTACGCGGCAGGGAGTAGCAATCAGCCCCAGCATTTT; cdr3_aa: CASSYAAGSSNQPQHF
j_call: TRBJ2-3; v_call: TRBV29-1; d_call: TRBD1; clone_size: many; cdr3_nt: TGCAGCGGGAGGACAGGGAGCGCAGATACGCAGTATTTT; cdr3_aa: CSGRTGSADTQYF
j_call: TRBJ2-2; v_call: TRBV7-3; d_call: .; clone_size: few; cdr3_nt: TGTGCCAGCAGCGAACCAGGGCAAGTTCAACCCGGGGAGCTGTTTTTT; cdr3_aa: CASSEPGQVQPGELFF
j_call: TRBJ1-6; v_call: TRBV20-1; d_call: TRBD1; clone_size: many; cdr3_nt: TGCAGTGCTACCGGGACAGCTAATAATTCACCCCTCCACTTT; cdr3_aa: CSATGTANNSPLHF
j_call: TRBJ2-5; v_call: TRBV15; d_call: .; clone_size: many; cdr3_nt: TGTGCCACCAGCAGGGGCAGGCGGGAAGAGACCCAGTACTTC; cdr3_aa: CATSRGRREETQYF
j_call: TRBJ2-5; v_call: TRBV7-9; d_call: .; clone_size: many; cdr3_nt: TGTGCCAGCAGTTCCGCGGGCGGGGGCCAGGGAGAGACCCAGTACTTC; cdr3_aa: CASSSAGGGQGETQYF
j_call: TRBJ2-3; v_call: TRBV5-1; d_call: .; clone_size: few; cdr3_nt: TGCGCCAGCAGCTTGGTAGCACCGGGAGATACGCAGTATTTT; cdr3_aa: CASSLVAPGDTQYF
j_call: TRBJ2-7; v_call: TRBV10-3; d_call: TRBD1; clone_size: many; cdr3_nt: TGTGCCATCAGTTCAAGGACAGGGGGCGAGGGGTACGAGCAGTACTTC; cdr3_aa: CAISSRTGGEGYEQYF
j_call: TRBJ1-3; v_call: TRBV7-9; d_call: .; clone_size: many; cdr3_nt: TGTGCCAGCATTACTGGAAACACCATATATTTT; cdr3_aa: CASITGNTIYF
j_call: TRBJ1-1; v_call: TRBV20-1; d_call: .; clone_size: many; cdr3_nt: TGCAGTCCCGCGCGACCTGAAGCTTTCTTT; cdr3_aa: CSPARPEAFF
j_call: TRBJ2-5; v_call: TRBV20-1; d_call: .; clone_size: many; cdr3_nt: TGCAGTGCCCGACCCCCGACACTCCAAGAGACCCAGTACTTC; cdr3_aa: CSARPPTLQETQYF
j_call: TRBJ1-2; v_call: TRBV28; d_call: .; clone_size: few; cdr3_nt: TGTGCCACCCTAAAGGCCCGGGACATTACCTATGGCTACACCTTC; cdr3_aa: CATLKARDITYGYTF
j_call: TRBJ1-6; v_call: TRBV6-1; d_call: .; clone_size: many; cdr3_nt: TGTGCCAGCAGGACCGACTACCCGAGGGATTCACCCCTCCACTTT; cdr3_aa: CASRTDYPRDSPLHF
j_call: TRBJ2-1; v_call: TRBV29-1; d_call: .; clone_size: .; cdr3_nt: TGCAGCGTTGACTGGGCCGTGGGGCGAGGCTCCTACAATGAGCAGTTCTTC; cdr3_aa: CSVDWAVGRGSYNEQFF
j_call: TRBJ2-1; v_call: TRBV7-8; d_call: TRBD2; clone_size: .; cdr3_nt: TGTGCCAGCAGCTTACGAGCGGGGGTCGCCTACAATGAGCAGTTCTTC; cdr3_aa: CASSLRAGVAYNEQFF
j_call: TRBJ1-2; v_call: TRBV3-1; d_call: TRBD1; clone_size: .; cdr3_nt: TGTGCCAGCAGCCAAGATAGCTTACAGGGGAAATATGGCTACACCTTC; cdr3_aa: CASSQDSLQGKYGYTF
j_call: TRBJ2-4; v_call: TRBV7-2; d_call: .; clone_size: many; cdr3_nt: TGTGCCAGCAGCTTAGAGCGGGCCAAAAACATTCAGTACTTC; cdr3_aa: CASSLERAKNIQYF
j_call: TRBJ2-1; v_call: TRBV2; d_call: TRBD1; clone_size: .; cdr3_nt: TGTGCCAGCAAGGGGGCAGGGGGCGTTCCCTACAATGAGCAGTTCTTC; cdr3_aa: CASKGAGGVPYNEQFF
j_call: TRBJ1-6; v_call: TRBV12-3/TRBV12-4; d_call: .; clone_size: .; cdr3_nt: TGTGCCAGCAGCTCTACAGGGCTCTATAATTCACCCCTCCACTTT; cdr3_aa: CASSSTGLYNSPLHF